This T cell receptor (beta chain) is from a study of blood T cell repertoires in COVID-19. Across the whole study: Donors in the United States, Italy and Spain gave samples during acute or convalescent COVID-19. PBMCs, B-cell-depleted T cells, or T cells were the source of the cDNA or gDNA that made up the material.

Patients at the Seattle site were enrolled during active infection and followed longitudinally. Original handling: Reference gene primer amplification in the assay estimated nucleated cell counts. Data came from immunoSEQ multiplex PCR; TCRdb stores just in-frame clones and leaves some out. V and J calls and clone size are given by that table; D and trimming were obtained from the DNA. Found here are approximately 300,000 clones, approximately 90% of them singletons; the top ten hold roughly 6.8%. Germline CDR1 SGDLS, CDR2 YYNGEE. Trimming took 0 bases from V and 6 from J, leaving 16 bases between them. The CDR3 contains 15 residues.

V gene TRBV9 combines with J gene TRBJ2-7, with D unresolved. This TCR derives from a woman in her twenties or thirties with COVID-19, enrolled during active disease. Sequencing used peripheral blood. The chain's CDR3 is CASSVGPVESGEQYF. The CDR3 bases are TGTGCCAGCAGCGTAGGGCCGGTAGAGTCGGGCGAGCAGTACTTC.